This T cell receptor (beta chain) came from a study of blood T cell repertoires in COVID-19. About the research overall: Whether acute or convalescent, the COVID-19 samples came from the United States, Italy and Spain. In each case, the material was cDNA or gDNA derived from T cells, B-cell-depleted T cells, or PBMCs.

Losses at the gene ends were 2 bases for V and 3 bases for J; bases not matched to a gene: 6. In germline, CDR1 is LGHNA, CDR2 YSLEER. The CDR3 covers 15 residues. How the authors handled the data: Nucleated cell counts were estimated from reference gene primer amplification. Profiling relied on immunoSEQ multiplex PCR, and the TCRdb table lists in-frame clones only, not all of them. From that table come the V and J calls and clone size; the DNA was used to work out D and trimming. The sample consists of roughly 150,000 clones, approximately 80% of them appearing once. Sequencing was done on a sample of peripheral blood. This clonotype originated in a woman aged 50 to 60 with acute or convalescent COVID-19. The J gene is TRBJ2-7, the V gene TRBV4-3; TRBD2 matches 8 bases. The CDR3 protein is CASSQLSGSLYEQYF. The CDR3, as DNA: TGCGCCAGCAGCCAACTCAGCGGGAGCCTCTACGAGCAGTACTTC.